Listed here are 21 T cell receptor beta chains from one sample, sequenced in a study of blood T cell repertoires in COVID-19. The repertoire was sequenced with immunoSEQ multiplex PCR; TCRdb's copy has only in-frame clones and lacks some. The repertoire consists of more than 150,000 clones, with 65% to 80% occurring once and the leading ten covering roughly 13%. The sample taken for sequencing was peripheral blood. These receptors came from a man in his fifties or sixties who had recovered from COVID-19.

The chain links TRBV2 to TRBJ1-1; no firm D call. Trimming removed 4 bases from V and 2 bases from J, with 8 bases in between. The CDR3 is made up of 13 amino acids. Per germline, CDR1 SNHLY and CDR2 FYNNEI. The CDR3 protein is CASSVAENTEAFF. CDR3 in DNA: TGTGCCAGCAGTGTGGCTGAAAACACTGAAGCTTTCTTT.

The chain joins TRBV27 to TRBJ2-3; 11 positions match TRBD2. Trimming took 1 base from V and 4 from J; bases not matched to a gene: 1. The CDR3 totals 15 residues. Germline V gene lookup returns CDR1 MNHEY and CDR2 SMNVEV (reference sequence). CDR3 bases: TGTGCCAGCAGTTTATTAGCGGGAGGGGCAGATACGCAGTATTTT. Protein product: CASSLLAGGADTQYF.

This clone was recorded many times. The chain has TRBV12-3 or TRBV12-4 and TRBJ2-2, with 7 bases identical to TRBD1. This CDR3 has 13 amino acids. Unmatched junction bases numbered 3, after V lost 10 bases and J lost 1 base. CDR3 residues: CAIRQGNTGELFF. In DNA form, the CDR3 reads TGTGCCATCAGACAGGGGAACACCGGGGAGCTGTTTTTT.

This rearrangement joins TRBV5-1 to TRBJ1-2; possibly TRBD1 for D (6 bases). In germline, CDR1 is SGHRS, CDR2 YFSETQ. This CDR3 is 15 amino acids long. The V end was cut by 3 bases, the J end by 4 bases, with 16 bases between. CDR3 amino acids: CASSSGFGQLYGYTF. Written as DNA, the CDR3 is TGCGCCAGCAGCTCGGGATTCGGACAGCTCTATGGCTACACCTTC.

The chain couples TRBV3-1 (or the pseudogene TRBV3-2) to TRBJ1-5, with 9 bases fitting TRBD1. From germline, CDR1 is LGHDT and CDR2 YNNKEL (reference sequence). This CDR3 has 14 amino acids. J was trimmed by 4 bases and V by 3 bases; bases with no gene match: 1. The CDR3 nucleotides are TGTGCCAGCAGCCAGGACAGGGGAAATCAGCCCCAGCATTTT. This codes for CASSQDRGNQPQHF.

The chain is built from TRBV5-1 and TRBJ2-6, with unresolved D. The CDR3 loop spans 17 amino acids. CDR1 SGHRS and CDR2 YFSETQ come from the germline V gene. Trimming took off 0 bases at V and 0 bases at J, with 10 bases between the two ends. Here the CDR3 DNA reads TGCGCCAGCAGCTTGGGCCAGGCTCTCTCTGGGGCCAACGTCCTGACTTTC. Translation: CASSLGQALSGANVLTF.

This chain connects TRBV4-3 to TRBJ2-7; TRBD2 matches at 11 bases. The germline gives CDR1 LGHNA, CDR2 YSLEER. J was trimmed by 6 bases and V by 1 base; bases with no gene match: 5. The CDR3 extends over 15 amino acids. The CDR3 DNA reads TGCGCCAGCAGCCAAGCAGCTAGCGGGAGGATCGAGCAGTACTTC. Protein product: CASSQAASGRIEQYF.

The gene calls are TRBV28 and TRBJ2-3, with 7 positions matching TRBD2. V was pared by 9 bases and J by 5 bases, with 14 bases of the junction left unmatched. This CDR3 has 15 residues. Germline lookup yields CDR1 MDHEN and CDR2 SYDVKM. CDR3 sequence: CASKLGGSIKDTQYF. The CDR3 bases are TGTGCCAGTAAACTAGGCGGGAGTATAAAAGATACGCAGTATTTT. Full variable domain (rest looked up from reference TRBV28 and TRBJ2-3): DVKVTQSSRYLVKRTGEKVFLECVQDMDHENMFWYRQDPGLGLRLIYFSYDVKMKEKGDIPEGYSVSREKKERFSLILESASTNQTSMYLCASKLGGSIKDTQYFGPGTRLTVL.

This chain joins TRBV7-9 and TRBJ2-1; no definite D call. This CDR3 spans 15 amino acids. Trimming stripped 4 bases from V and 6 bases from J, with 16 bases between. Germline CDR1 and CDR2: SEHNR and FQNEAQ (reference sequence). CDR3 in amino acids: CASSSDYLGFNEQFF. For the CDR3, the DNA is TGTGCCAGCAGCTCCGATTACCTAGGATTCAATGAGCAGTTCTTC.

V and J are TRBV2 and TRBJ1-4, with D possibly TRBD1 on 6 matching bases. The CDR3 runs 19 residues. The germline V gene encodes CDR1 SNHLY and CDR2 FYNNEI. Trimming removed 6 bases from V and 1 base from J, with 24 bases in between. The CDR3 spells CASRSSDSRVVGTNEKLFF. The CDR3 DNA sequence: TGTGCCAGCAGATCCTCGGACAGCCGGGTAGTAGGAACTAATGAAAAACTGTTTTTT.

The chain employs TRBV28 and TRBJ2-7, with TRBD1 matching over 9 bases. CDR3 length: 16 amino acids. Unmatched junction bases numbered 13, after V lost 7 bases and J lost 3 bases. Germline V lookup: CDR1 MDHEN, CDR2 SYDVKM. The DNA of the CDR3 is TGTGCCAGCACGCCGGGACAGGGATATCCGGTCTACGAGCAGTACTTC. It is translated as CASTPGQGYPVYEQYF.

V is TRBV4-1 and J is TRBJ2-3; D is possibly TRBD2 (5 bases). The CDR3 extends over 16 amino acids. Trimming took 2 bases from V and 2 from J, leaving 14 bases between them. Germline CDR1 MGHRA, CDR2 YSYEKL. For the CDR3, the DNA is TGCGCCAGCAGCCAACCTGGGAGTACTCCCACAGATACGCAGTATTTT. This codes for CASSQPGSTPTDTQYF.

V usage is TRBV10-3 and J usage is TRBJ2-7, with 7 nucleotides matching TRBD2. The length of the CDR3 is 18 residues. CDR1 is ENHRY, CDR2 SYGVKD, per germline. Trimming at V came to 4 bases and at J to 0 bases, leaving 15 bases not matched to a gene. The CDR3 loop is CAISGPRGGRGDSYEQYF. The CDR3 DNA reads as TGTGCCATCAGTGGGCCTCGGGGCGGGAGAGGGGACTCCTACGAGCAGTACTTC.

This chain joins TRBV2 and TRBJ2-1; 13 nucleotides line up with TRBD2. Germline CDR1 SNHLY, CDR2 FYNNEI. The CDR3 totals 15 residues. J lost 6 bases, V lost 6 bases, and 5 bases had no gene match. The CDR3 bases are TGTGCCAGCAGAAGACTAGCGGGAGGTCTCAATGAGCAGTTCTTC. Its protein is CASRRLAGGLNEQFF.

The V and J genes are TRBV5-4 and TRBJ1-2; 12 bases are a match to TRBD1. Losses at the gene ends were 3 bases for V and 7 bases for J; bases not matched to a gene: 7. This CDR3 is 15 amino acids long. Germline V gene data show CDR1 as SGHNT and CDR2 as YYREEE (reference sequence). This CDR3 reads CASSSPGQGAIGYTF. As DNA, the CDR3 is TGTGCCAGCAGCTCGCCGGGACAGGGGGCTATTGGCTACACCTTC.

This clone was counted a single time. The CDR3 DNA follows: TGTGCCAGCAGTTTATATGGCAGGAAGGATGAAAAACTGTTTTTT. This codes for CASSLYGRKDEKLFF. The J gene is TRBJ1-4, the V gene TRBV28; no definite D call. There are 15 residues in the CDR3. V was cut by 1 base and J by 6 bases, with 12 bases left in between. Germline loops: CDR1 MDHEN, CDR2 SYDVKM.

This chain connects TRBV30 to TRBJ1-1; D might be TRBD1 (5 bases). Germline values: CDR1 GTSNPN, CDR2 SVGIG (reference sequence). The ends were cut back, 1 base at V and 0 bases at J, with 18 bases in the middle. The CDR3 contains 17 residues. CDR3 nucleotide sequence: TGTGCCTGGAGTGAAAACTACGGGACTTGGATGAACACTGAAGCTTTCTTT. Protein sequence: CAWSENYGTWMNTEAFF.

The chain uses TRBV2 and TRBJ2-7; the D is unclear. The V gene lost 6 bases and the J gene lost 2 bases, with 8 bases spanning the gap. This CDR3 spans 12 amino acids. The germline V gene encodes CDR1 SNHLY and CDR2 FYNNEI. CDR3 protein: CASSPDTYEQYF. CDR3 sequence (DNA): TGTGCCAGCAGCCCTGACACCTACGAGCAGTACTTC.

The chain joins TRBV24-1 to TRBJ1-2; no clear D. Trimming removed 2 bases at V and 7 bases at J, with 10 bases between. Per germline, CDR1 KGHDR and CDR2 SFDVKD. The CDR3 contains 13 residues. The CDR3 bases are TGTGCCACCAGTGATTGGTCGTCGAGTGGCTACACCTTC. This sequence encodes CATSDWSSSGYTF.

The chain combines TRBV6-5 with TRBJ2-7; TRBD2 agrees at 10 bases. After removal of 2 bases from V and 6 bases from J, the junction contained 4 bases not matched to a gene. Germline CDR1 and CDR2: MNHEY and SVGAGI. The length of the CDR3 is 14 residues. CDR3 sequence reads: CASSYLAGDFEQYF. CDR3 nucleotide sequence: TGTGCCAGCAGTTACCTAGCGGGAGACTTCGAGCAGTACTTC.

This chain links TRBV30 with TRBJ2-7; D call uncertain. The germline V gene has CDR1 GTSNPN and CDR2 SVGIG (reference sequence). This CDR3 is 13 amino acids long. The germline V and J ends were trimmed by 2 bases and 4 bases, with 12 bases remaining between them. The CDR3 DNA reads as TGTGCCTGGAGTCGGAGCGATTTTTACGAGCAGTACTTC. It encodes CAWSRSDFYEQYF.